This T cell receptor beta chain derives from a study of response to subunit inactivated influenza vaccine (dated 2018 in TCRdb). With regard to the full study: Deep quantitative T cell receptor repertoire profiling was used in the study to track responses to a trivalent subunit inactivated influenza vaccine. The research as a whole found: The authors proposed that each seasonal influenza vaccination may bring in only a limited number of new T cells.

The method was RT-PCR. The sequencer was an Illumina HiSeq 2500. Clones were called with MiXCR by TCRdb after fastp trimmed the public reads at Q25, and only in-frame beta chains were retained. Entries that share a CDR3 protein sequence are merged under the most common genes and DNA. The sample contains about 780,000 distinct CDR3 sequences, roughly 20% of them found a single time. The ten biggest clones cover around 9.9% of the sample. CDR1 and CDR2 are drawn from the germline V gene (reference sequence): SGHNT, YYREEE. V is cut back by 4 bases and J by 2 bases, with 4 bases in the junction unmatched. The CDR3 starts with the cysteine, ends with the phenylalanine, and has 15 residues. The DNA shown is the 45-base CDR3, in frame from base 1. As regards this clonotype: No cognate antigen has been identified for it. One base away there is no much larger clone; base qualities are not given.

The source of this sequence is a middle-aged man who received an inactivated influenza vaccine. Donor details come from another sample of the same person, matched by shared clones. The chain joins TRBV5-4 to TRBJ2-1; TRBD2 agrees with 9 junctional bases. The specimen comprised PBMCs from blood, sampled roughly 5 days after vaccination. The CDR3 has the sequence CASSEEREAYNEQFF. In nucleotides, the sequence is TGTGCCAGCAGCGAGGAGCGGGAGGCCTACAATGAGCAGTTCTTC.